The clone carrying this TCR beta chain was observed at least ten times. Its antigen is not identified. These data come from a study of CD8 T cells in ankylosing spondylitis. TCRdb reprocessed the 5' RACE reads with MiXCR, giving one entry per CDR3 protein. The sample holds fewer than 200,000 distinct CDR3 sequences, roughly 18% seen once. Findings of the study overall: Reactive arthritis synovial fluid and blood previously showed some of these motif variants. Apparently characteristic of ankylosing spondylitis blood was a TCR beta motif (about 8 highly homologous variants). Disease-linked clones had a CD8+ phenotype and relatively low frequency in peripheral blood. The authors reported significant enrichment of disease-linked clones in matched ankylosing spondylitis synovial fluid.

V shed 5 bases and J shed 2 bases, with 16 bases lying between them. This CDR3 region has 14 residues. CDR1 and CDR2 from the germline V gene are SQVTM and ANQGSEA. Sequencing input: blood, either unsorted or a sorted T cell fraction (not recorded which). The gene calls are TRBV29-1 and TRBJ2-7; perhaps TRBD1 as D (6 bases). The sequence was collected from a male donor between 5 and 35 years old with ankylosing spondylitis or in good health (not recorded which). CDR3 amino acids: CSVPTGFAPYEQYV. The DNA of the CDR3 is TGCAGCGTTCCAACAGGGTTTGCGCCCTACGAGCAGTACGTC.